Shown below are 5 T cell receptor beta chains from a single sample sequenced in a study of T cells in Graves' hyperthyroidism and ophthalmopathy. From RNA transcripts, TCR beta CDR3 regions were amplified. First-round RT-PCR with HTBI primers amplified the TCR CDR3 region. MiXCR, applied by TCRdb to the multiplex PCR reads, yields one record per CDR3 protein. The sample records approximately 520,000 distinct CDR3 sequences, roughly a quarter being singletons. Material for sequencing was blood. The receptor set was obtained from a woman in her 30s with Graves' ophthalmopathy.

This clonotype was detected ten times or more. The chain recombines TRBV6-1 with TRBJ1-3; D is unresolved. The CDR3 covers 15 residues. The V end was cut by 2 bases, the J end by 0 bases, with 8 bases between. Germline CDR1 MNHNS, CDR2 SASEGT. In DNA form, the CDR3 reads TGTGCCAGCAGTGAAAGCAGATCCTCTGGAAACACCATATATTTT. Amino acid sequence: CASSESRSSGNTIYF.

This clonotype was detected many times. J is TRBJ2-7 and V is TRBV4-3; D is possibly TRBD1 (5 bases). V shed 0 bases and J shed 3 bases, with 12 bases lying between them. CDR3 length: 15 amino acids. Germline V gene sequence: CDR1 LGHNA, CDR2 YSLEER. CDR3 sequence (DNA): TGCGCCAGCAGCCAAGAATCCCAGGGCTACTACGAGCAGTACTTC. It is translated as CASSQESQGYYEQYF.

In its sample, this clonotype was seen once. The CDR3 spells CASSRYQTGVGEQYF. The CDR3 region has the DNA TGTGCCAGCAGCCGCTACCAGACAGGGGTGGGCGAGCAGTACTTC. The rearrangement links TRBV11-2 to TRBJ2-7, with 8 nucleotides matching TRBD1. V dropped 5 bases and J dropped 6; count of bases not matched to a gene: 12. This CDR3 region has 15 residues. Germline loops: CDR1 SGHAT, CDR2 FQNNGV.

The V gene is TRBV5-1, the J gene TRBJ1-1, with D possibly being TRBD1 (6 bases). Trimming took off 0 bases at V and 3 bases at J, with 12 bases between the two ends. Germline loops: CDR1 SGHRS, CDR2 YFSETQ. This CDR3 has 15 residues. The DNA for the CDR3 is TGCGCCAGCAGCTTGGTTCGACAGGTGGACACTGAAGCTTTCTTT. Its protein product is CASSLVRQVDTEAFF. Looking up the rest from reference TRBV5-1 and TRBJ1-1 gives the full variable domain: KAGVTQTPRYLIKTRGQQVTLSCSPISGHRSVSWYQQTPGQGLQFLFEYFSETQRNKGNFPGRFSGRQFSNSRSEMNVSTLELGDSALYLCASSLVRQVDTEAFFGQGTRLTVV.

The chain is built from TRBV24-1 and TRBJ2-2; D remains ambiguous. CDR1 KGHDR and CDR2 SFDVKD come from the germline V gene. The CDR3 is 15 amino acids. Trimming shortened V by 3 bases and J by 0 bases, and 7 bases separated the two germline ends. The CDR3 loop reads CATSDPVPNTGELFF. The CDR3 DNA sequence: TGTGCCACCAGTGATCCCGTCCCGAACACCGGGGAGCTGTTTTTT.